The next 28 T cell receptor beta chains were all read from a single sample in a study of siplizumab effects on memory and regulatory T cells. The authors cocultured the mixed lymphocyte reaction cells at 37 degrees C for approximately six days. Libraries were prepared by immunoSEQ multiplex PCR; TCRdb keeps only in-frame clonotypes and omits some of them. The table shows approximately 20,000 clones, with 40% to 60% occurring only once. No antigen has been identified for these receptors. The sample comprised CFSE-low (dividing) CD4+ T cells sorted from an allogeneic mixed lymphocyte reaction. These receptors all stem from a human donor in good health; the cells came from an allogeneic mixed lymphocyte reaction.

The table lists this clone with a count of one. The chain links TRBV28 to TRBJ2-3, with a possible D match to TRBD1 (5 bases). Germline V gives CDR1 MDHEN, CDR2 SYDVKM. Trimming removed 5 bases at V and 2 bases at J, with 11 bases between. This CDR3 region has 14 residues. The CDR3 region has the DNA TGTGCCAGCAGTCCCCAGGGATACACAGATACGCAGTATTTT. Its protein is CASSPQGYTDTQYF. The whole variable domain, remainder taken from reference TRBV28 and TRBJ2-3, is DVKVTQSSRYLVKRTGEKVFLECVQDMDHENMFWYRQDPGLGLRLIYFSYDVKMKEKGDIPEGYSVSREKKERFSLILESASTNQTSMYLCASSPQGYTDTQYFGPGTRLTVL.

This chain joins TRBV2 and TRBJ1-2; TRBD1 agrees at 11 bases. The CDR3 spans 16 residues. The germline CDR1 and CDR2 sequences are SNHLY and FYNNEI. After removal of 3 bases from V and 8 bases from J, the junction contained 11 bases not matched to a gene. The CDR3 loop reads CASSDPGQGETAGYTF. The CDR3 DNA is TGTGCCAGCAGTGACCCGGGACAGGGGGAGACGGCGGGCTACACCTTC. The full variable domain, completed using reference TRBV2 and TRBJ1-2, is EPEVTQTPSHQVTQMGQEVILRCVPISNHLYFYWYRQILGQKVEFLVSFYNNEISEKSEIFDDQFSVERPDGSNFTLKIRSTKLEDSAMYFCASSDPGQGETAGYTFGSGTRLTVV.

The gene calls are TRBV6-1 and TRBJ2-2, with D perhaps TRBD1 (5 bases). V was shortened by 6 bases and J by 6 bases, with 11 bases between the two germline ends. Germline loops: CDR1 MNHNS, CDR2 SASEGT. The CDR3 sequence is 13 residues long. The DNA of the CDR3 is TGTGCCAGCAGCAGGGTTTATGCCGGGGAGCTGTTTTTT. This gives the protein CASSRVYAGELFF.

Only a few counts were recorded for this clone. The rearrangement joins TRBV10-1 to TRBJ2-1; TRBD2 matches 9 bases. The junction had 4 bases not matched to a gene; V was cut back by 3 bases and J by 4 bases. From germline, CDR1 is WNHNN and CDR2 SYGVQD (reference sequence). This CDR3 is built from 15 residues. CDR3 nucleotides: TGCGCCAGCAGTGAAGGCGGGGGGGCTTACAATGAGCAGTTCTTC. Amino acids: CASSEGGGAYNEQFF.

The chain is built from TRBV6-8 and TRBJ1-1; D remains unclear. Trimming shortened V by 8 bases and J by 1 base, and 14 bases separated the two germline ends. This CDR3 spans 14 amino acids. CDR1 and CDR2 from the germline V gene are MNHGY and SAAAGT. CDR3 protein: CASSLLAQNTEAFF. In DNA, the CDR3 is TGTGCCAGCTCCTTACTGGCCCAGAACACTGAAGCTTTCTTT.

The CDR3 protein is CASSDLGTVPYNEQFF. The DNA for the CDR3 is TGCGCCAGCAGTGACCTCGGGACGGTCCCCTACAATGAGCAGTTCTTC. This chain uses TRBV10-2 with TRBJ2-1; D could derive from TRBD1 or TRBD2 (5 bases each). This CDR3 spans 16 amino acids. Germline-derived CDR1 and CDR2 are WSHSY and SAAADI. V lost 3 bases, J lost 2 bases, and 14 bases lay in between.

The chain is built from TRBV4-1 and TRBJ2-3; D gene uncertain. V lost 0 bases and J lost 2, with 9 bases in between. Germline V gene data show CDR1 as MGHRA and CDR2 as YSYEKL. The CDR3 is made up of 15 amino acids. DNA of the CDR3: TGCGCCAGCAGCCAAGACCCCCACTTCACAGATACGCAGTATTTT. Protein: CASSQDPHFTDTQYF.

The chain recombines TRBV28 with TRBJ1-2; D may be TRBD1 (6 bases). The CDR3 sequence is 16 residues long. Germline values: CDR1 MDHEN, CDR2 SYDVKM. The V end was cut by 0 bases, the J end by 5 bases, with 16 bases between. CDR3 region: CASSLWNTGSEYGYTF. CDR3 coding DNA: TGTGCCAGCAGTTTATGGAACACAGGGTCTGAATATGGCTACACCTTC.

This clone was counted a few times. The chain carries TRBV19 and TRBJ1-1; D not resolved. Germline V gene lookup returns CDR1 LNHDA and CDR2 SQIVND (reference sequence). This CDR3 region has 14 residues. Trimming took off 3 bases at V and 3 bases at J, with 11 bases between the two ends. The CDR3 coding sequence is TGTGCCAGTAGTATCCTGGACGGTTACACTGAAGCTTTCTTT. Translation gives CASSILDGYTEAFF. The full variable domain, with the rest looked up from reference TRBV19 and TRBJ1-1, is DGGITQSPKYLFRKEGQNVTLSCEQNLNHDAMYWYRQDPGQGLRLIYYSQIVNDFQKGDIAEGYSVSREKKESFPLTVTSAQKNPTAFYLCASSILDGYTEAFFGQGTRLTVV.

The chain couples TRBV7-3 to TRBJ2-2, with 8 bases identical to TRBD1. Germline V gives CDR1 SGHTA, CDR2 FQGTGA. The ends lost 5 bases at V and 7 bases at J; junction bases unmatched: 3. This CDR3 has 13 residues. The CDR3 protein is CASSADRGGELFF. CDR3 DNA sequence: TGTGCCAGCAGCGCTGACAGGGGCGGGGAGCTGTTTTTT.

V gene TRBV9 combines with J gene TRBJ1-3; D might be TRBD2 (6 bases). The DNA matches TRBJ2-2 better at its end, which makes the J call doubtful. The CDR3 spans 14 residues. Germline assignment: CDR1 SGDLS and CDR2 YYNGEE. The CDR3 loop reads CASSVGGLTGELFF. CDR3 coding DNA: TGTGCCAGCAGCGTCGGGGGTCTCACCGGGGAGCTGTTTTTT.

CDR3 DNA sequence: TGTGCCAGTAGTCCCCAGATAGACTATGGCTACACCTTC. Amino acid sequence: CASSPQIDYGYTF. This chain connects TRBV19 to TRBJ1-2; D remains unclear. Trimming removed 5 bases from V and 3 bases from J, with 10 bases in between. CDR3 length: 13 residues. CDR1 and CDR2 from the germline V gene are LNHDA and SQIVND (reference sequence).

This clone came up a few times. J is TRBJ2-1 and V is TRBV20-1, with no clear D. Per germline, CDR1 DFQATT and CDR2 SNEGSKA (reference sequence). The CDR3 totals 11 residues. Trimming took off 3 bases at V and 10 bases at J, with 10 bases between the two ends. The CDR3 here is CSASGPPEQFF. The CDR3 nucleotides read TGCAGTGCTAGCGGACCCCCGGAGCAGTTCTTC.

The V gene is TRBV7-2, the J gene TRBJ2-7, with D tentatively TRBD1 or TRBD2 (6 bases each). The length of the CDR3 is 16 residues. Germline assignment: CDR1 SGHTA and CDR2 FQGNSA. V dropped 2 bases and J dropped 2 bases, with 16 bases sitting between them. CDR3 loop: CASSLLGGSLPYEQYF. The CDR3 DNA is TGTGCCAGCAGCTTATTGGGGGGCTCGCTTCCCTACGAGCAGTACTTC.

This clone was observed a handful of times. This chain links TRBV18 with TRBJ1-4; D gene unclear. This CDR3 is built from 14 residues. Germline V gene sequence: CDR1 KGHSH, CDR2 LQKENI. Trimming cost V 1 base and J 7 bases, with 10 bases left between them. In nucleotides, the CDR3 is TGTGCCAGCTCACCACTACCTGAGGGTGAAAAACTGTTTTTT. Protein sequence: CASSPLPEGEKLFF.

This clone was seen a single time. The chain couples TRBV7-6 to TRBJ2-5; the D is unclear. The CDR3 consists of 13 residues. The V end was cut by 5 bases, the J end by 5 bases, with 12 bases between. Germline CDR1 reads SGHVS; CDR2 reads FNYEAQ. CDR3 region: CASSLLLRETQYF. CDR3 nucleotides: TGTGCCAGCAGCCTCCTCCTCAGGGAGACCCAGTACTTC.

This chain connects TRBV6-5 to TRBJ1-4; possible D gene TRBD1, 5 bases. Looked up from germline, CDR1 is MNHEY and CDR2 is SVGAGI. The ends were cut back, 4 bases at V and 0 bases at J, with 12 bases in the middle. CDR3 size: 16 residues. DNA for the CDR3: TGTGCCAGCAGTTCTCGGGGGGGTGCAACTAATGAAAAACTGTTTTTT. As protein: CASSSRGGATNEKLFF.

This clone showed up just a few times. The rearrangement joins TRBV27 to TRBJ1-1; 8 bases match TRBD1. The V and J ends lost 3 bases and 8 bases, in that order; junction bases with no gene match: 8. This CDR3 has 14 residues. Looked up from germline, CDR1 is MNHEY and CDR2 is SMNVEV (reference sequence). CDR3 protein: CASSFLSRDREAFF. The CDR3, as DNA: TGTGCCAGCAGTTTTCTCAGCCGGGACAGGGAAGCTTTCTTT.

The CDR3: CASSLQGPLLYEQYF. The CDR3, as DNA: TGTGCCAGCAGCCTGCAGGGGCCCCTACTCTACGAGCAGTACTTC. This chain uses TRBV14 with TRBJ2-7; tentative D call: TRBD1 (6 bases). Germline CDR1 and CDR2: SGHDN and FVKESK. Trimming stripped 4 bases from V and 3 bases from J, with 16 bases between. The length of the CDR3 is 15 residues.

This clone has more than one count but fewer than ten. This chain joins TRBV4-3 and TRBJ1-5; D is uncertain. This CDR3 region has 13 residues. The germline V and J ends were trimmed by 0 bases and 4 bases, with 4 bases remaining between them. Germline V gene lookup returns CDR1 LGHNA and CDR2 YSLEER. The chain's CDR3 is CASSQDWNQPQHF. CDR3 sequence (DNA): TGCGCCAGCAGCCAAGATTGGAATCAGCCCCAGCATTTT.

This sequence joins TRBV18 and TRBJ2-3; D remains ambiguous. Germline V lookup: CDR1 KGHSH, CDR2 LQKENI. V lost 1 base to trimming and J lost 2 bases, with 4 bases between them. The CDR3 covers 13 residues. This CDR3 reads CASSPQLTDTQYF. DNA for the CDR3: TGTGCCAGCTCACCACAACTCACAGATACGCAGTATTTT.

As DNA, the CDR3 is TGTGCCAGCAGCCCCTTCGGGGGGAAGAACACTGAAGCTTTCTTT. Translating it yields CASSPFGGKNTEAFF. The chain links TRBV13 to TRBJ1-1; D is possibly TRBD1 (5 bases). Germline CDR1 is PRHDT and CDR2 is FYEKMQ (reference sequence). V lost 5 bases, J lost 1 base, and 14 bases lay in between. The CDR3 is made up of 15 amino acids.

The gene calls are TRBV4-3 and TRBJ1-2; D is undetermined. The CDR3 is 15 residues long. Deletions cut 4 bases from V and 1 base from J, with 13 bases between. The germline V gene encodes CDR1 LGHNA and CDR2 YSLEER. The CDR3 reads CASSLMVGVNYGYTF. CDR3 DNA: TGCGCCAGCAGCCTTATGGTAGGAGTTAACTATGGCTACACCTTC.

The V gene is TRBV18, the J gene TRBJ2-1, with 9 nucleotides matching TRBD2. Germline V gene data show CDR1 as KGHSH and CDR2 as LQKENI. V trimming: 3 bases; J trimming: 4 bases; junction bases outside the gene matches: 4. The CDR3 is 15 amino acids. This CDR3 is CASSPLLAGYNEQFF. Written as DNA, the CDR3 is TGTGCCAGCTCACCTTTGCTAGCGGGGTACAATGAGCAGTTCTTC.

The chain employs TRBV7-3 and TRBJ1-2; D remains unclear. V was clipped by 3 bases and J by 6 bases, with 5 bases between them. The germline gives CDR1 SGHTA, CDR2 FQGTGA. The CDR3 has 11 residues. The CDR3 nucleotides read TGTGCCAGCAGCTTTTCGGATGGCTACACCTTC. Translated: CASSFSDGYTF. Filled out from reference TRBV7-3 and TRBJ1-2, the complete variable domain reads GAGVSQTPSNKVTEKGKYVELRCDPISGHTALYWYRQSLGQGPEFLIYFQGTGAADDSGLPNDRFFAVRPEGSVSTLKIQRTERGDSAVYLCASSFSDGYTFGSGTRLTVV.

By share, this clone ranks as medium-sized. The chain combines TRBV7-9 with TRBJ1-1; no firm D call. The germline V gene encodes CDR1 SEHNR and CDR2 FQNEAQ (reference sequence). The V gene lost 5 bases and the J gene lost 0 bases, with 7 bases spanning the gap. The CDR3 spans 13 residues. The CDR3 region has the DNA TGTGCCAGCAGCGCCGGATTGAACACTGAAGCTTTCTTT. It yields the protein CASSAGLNTEAFF.

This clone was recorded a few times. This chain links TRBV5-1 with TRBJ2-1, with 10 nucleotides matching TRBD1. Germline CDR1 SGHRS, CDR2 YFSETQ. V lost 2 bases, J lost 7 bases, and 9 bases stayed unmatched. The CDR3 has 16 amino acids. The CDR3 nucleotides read TGCGCCAGCAGCTTCAACCGACAGGGGGCCGGGAATGAGCAGTTCTTC. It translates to CASSFNRQGAGNEQFF. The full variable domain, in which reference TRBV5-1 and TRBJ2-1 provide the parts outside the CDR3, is KAGVTQTPRYLIKTRGQQVTLSCSPISGHRSVSWYQQTPGQGLQFLFEYFSETQRNKGNFPGRFSGRQFSNSRSEMNVSTLELGDSALYLCASSFNRQGAGNEQFFGPGTRLTVL.

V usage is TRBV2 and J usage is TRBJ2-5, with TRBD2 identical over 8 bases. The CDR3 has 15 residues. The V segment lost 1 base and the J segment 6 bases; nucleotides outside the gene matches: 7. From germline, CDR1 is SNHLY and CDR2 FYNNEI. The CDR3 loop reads CASSEVGGAFQTQYF. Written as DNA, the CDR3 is TGTGCCAGCAGTGAAGTCGGGGGGGCCTTTCAGACCCAGTACTTC.